The table lists the clone carrying this T cell receptor (beta chain) with a count of one. This specimen comes from a study of blood T cell repertoires in COVID-19. Whole-study context: There were acute and convalescent COVID-19 samples, and they came from the United States, Italy and Spain. T cells, B-cell-depleted T cells, or PBMCs provided the cDNA or gDNA that served as material.

Seattle researchers signed up patients amid active infection and tracked them longitudinally. Profiling relied on immunoSEQ multiplex PCR, and the TCRdb table lists in-frame clones only, not all of them. The sample contains 240,000 or so clones, about four fifths of which appear only once. Germline-derived CDR1 and CDR2 are KGHSH and LQKENI. CDR3 length equals 12 residues. V gave up 6 bases and J gave up 2 bases, with 8 bases separating them. The source is a woman older than 75 with COVID-19, enrolled during active disease. Sequencing was carried out using peripheral blood. The chain couples TRBV18 to TRBJ2-7; D may be TRBD2 (5 bases). The CDR3 DNA reads TGTGCCAGCTCCACGGGGACCTACGAGCAGTACTTC. It encodes CASSTGTYEQYF.